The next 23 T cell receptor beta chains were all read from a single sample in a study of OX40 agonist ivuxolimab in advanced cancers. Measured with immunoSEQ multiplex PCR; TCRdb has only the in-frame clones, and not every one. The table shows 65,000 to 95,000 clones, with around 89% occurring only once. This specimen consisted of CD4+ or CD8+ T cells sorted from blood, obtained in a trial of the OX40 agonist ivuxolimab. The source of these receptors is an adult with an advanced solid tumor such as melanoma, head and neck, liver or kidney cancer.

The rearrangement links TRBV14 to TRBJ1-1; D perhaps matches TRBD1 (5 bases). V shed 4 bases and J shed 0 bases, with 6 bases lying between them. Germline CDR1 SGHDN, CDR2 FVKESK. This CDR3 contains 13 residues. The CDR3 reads CASSRDLNTEAFF. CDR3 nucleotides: TGTGCCAGCAGCCGGGACCTGAACACTGAAGCTTTCTTT.

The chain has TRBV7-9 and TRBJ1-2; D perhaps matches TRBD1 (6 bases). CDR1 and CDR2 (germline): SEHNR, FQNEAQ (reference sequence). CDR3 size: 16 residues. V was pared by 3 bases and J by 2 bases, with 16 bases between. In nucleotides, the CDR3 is TGTGCCAGCAGCTTCCAGGGGCGCGGCCCCAACTATGGCTACACCTTC. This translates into CASSFQGRGPNYGYTF.

CDR3 nucleotide sequence: TGCGCCAGCAGCTTCGGGACAGGGGTCCTCTATGGCTACACCTTC. This gives the protein CASSFGTGVLYGYTF. The V gene is TRBV5-1, the J gene TRBJ1-2; 10 bases match TRBD1. Germline V gene data show CDR1 as SGHRS and CDR2 as YFSETQ. The junction had 5 bases not matched to a gene; V was cut back by 2 bases and J by 4 bases. The CDR3 has 15 residues.

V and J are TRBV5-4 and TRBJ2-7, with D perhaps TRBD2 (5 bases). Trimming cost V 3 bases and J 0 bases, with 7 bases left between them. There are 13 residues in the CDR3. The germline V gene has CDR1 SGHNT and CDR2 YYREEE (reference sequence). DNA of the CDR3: TGTGCCAGCAGCTCCCGGGACTCCTACGAGCAGTACTTC. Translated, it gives CASSSRDSYEQYF.

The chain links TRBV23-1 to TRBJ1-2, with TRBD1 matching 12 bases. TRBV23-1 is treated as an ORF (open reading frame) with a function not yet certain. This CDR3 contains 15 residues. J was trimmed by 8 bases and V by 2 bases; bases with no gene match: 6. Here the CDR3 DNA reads TGCGCCAGCAGTCAAGGGGACAGGGGGCTGCGGGGCTACACCTTC. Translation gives CASSQGDRGLRGYTF.

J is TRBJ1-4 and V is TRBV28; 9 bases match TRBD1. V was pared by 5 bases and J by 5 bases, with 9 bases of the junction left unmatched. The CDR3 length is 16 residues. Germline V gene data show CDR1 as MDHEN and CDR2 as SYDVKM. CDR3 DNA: TGTGCCAGCAGTCCGCCCGGGACAGGGCTGAATGAAAAACTGTTTTTT. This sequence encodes CASSPPGTGLNEKLFF.

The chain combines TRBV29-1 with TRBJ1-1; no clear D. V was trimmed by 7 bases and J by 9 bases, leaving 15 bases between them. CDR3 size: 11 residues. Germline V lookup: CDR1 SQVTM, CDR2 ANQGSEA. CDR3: CSAPSRVKAFF. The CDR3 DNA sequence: TGCAGCGCCCCGAGCCGAGTAAAAGCTTTCTTT.

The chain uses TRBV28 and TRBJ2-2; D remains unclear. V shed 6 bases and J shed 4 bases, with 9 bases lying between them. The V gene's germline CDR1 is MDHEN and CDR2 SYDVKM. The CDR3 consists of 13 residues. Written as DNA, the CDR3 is TGTGCCAGCAGCCCCCCTAGCACCGGGGAGCTGTTTTTT. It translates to CASSPPSTGELFF.

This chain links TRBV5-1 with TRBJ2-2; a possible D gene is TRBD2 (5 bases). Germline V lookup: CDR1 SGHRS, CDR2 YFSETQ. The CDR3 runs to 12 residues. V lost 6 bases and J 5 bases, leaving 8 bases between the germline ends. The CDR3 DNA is TGCGCCAGCAACGAGGGTACCGGGGAGCTGTTTTTT. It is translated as CASNEGTGELFF.

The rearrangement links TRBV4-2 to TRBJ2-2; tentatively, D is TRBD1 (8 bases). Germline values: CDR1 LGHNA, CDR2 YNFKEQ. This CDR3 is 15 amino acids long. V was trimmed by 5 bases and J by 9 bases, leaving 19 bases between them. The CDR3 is CASSLGGQGARELFF. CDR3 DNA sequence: TGTGCCAGCAGCTTGGGGGGGCAGGGGGCCCGGGAGCTGTTTTTT.

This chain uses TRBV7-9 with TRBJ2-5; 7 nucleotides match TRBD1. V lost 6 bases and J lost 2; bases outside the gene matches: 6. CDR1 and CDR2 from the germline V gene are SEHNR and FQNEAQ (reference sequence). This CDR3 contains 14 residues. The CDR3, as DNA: TGTGCCAGCAGGAACAGGGGTACTCAAGAGACCCAGTACTTC. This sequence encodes CASRNRGTQETQYF.

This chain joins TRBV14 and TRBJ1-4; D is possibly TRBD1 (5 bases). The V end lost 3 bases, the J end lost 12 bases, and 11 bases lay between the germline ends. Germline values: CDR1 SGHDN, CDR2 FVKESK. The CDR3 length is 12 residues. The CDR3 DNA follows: TGTGCCAGCAGCCATACCGGGGCAGAACTGTTTTTT. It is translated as CASSHTGAELFF.

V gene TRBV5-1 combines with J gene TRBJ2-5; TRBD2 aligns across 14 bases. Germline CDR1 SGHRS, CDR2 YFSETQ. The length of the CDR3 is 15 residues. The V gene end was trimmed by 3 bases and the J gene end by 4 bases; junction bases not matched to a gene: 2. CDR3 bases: TGCGCCAGCAGCTCGGGACTAGCGGGGGTAGAGACCCAGTACTTC. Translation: CASSSGLAGVETQYF.

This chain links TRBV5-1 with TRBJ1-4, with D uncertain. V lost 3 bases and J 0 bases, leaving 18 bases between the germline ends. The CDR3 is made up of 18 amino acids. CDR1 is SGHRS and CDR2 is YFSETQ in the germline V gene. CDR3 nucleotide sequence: TGCGCCAGCAGCTACCGCCCTCTCGACGGAACAACTAATGAAAAACTGTTTTTT. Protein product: CASSYRPLDGTTNEKLFF.

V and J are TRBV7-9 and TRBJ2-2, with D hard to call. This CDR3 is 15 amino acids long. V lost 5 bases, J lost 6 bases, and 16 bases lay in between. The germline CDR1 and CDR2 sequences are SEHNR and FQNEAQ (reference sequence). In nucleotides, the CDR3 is TGTGCCAGCAGCCCTAAGCGTAGGGTGTCCGGGGAGCTGTTTTTT. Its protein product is CASSPKRRVSGELFF.

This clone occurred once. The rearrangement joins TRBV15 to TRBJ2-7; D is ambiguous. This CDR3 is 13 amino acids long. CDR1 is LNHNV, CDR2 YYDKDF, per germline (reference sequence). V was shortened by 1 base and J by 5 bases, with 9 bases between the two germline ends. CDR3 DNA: TGTGCCACCAGCAGAGGGTTTAGAAACGAGCAGTACTTC. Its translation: CATSRGFRNEQYF. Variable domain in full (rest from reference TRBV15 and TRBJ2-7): DAMVIQNPRYQVTQFGKPVTLSCSQTLNHNVMYWYQQKSSQAPKLLFHYYDKDFNNEADTPDNFQSRRPNTSFCFLDIRSPGLGDTAMYLCATSRGFRNEQYFGPGTRLTVT.

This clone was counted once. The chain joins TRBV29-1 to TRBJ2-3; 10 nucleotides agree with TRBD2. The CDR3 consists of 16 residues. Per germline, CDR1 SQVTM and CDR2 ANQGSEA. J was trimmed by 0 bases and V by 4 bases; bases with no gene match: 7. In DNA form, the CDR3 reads TGCAGCGTTGGTGGGCTAGCGGGGGTTAGCACAGATACGCAGTATTTT. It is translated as CSVGGLAGVSTDTQYF.

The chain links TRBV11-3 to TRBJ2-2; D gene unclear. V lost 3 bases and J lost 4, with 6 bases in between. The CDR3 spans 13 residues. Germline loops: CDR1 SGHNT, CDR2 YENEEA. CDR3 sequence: CASSLVSTGELFF. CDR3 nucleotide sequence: TGTGCCAGCAGCTTGGTGAGCACCGGGGAGCTGTTTTTT.

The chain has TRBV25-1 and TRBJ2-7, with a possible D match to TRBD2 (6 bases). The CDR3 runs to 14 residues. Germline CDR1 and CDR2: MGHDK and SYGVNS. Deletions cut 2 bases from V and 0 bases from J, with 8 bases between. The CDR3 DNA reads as TGTGCCAGCAGTGAAGACGGGAGCTCCTACGAGCAGTACTTC. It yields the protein CASSEDGSSYEQYF.

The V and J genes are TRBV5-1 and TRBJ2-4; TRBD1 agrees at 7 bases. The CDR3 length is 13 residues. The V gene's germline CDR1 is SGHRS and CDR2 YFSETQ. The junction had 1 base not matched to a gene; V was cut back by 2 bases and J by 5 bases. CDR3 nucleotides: TGCGCCAGCAGCTTCGACAGGGAAAACATTCAGTACTTC. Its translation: CASSFDRENIQYF.

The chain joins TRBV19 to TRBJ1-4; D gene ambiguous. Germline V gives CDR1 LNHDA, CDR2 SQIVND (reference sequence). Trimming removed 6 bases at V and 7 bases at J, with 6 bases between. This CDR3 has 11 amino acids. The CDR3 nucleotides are TGTGCCAGTAGAACGCCTGAAAAACTGTTTTTT. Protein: CASRTPEKLFF.

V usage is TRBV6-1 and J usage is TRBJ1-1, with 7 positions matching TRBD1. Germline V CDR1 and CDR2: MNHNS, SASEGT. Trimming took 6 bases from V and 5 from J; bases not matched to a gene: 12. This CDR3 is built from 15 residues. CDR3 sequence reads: CASSQTTGAGTEAFF. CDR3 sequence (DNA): TGTGCCAGCAGCCAGACTACAGGGGCGGGGACTGAAGCTTTCTTT.

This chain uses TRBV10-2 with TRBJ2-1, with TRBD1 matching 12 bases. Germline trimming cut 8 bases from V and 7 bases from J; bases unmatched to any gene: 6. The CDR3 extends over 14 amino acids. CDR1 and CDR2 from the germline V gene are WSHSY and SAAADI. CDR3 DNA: TGCGCCAGCGACATGGGACAGGGGGCGAATGAGCAGTTCTTC. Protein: CASDMGQGANEQFF.